This is a list of T cell receptor beta chains from one sample in a study of cytomegalovirus exposure and HLA in healthy donors. Only in-frame clones appear in the TCRdb table, and some are missing; sequencing was by immunoSEQ multiplex PCR. The table includes under 150,000 clones, about 76% detected once. The sequenced sample was PBMCs. These receptors came from a man aged 18 to 30 in good health and CMV-seronegative. The conserved cysteine and the conserved F or W are not part of the CDR3 here.

V gene: TRBV5-1
CDR3 protein: ASSRPGHGTDTQY

V gene: TRBV19
CDR3 protein: ASSIDGDSSGANVLT

V gene: TRBV30
CDR3 protein: AWSVRPRLASYEQY

V gene: TRBV10-1
CDR3 protein: ASSADWNTEAF

V gene: TRBV15
CDR3 protein: ATSRAAEATEAF

V gene: TRBV9
CDR3 protein: ASRKGRDRGYSNQPQH

V gene: TRBV11-3
CDR3 protein: ASSPAGLNTEAF

V gene: TRBV5-1
CDR3 protein: ASSLLGTGGIPYEQY

V gene: TRBV6-5
CDR3 protein: ASTNQGGYT

V gene: TRBV7-8
CDR3 protein: ASSLRGGITSPLH

V gene: TRBV7-9
CDR3 protein: ASSQGQGSGNTIY

V gene: TRBV9
CDR3 protein: ASSVATKGAEAF

V gene: TRBV7-9
CDR3 protein: ASSLILQDRITIY

V gene: TRBV10-3
CDR3 protein: AISSTGRGDGYT

V gene: TRBV27
CDR3 protein: ASSLGGMAYTEAF

V gene: TRBV5-1
CDR3 protein: ASSIVGTGNLEQY

V gene: TRBV5-1
CDR3 protein: ASSLDGRASNQPQH

V gene: TRBV7-6
CDR3 protein: ASSLVPTGGDYT

V gene: TRBV10-1
CDR3 protein: ASRGDRDSYEQY

V gene: TRBV18
CDR3 protein: ASSPLGQGARNTEAF

V gene: TRBV4-2
CDR3 protein: ASSQGIGGAPVNEKLF

V gene: TRBV15
CDR3 protein: ATSRDLGTGGGSTNVLT

V gene: TRBV28
CDR3 protein: ASSLSPQGLAETQY

V gene: TRBV7-8
CDR3 protein: ASSSWTENYGYT

V gene: TRBV27
CDR3 protein: ASSANRGTNEKLF

V gene: TRBV10-2
CDR3 protein: ATRWTGSCGYT

V gene: TRBV7-2
CDR3 protein: ASSFMGAVMNTEAF

V gene: TRBV6-4
CDR3 protein: ASSDSERLSTDTQY

V gene: TRBV4-3
CDR3 protein: ASSQDLGASQPQH

V gene: TRBV5-1
CDR3 protein: ASRSGTSGSTDTQY

V gene: TRBV29-1
CDR3 protein: SVERQGAWLYGYT

V gene: TRBV9
CDR3 protein: ASSVAEAAFNEKLF

V gene: TRBV11-3
CDR3 protein: ASNLPGQGKFSGANVLT

V gene: TRBV6-1
CDR3 protein: ASSERPQVRREAF

V gene: TRBV19
CDR3 protein: ASSIGQAAGEPLH

V gene: TRBV7-9
CDR3 protein: ASSFPGLGGNEQF

V gene: TRBV5-5
CDR3 protein: ASSYTRTEAF

V gene: TRBV2
CDR3 protein: AGGGTGIYEQY

V gene: TRBV6-5
CDR3 protein: ATQYRGLGTEAF

V gene: TRBV29-1
CDR3 protein: SVEDFEGAGFNEQY